Each of the 6 T cell receptor gamma chains below was sequenced from the same sample in a study of gamma delta lymphoproliferative disorders and STAT genes. The receptor sequences were amplified from genomic DNA of peripheral blood mononuclear cells. TCRdb fed the multiplex PCR reads to CATT. The table lists hundreds of gamma-chain clones, around 27% of them singletons. The sequenced sample consisted of blood. The receptors originated from a human donor in good health.

This clone was picked up a small number of times. With a far larger clone one base away, a read error is the likely cause. The sample holds other DNA sequences that translate to the same CDR3. The CDR3 DNA follows: TGTGCTGCTTGGGATTCTGGTTGGTTCAAGATATTT. Its translation: CAAWDSGWFKIF. The rearrangement links TRGV10 to TRGJP1. The J gene is absent in TCRdb and was assigned here via DNA matching to germline. TRGV10 is noted as an ORF with a role that remains uncertain. The CDR3 contains 12 residues. V was pared by 12 bases and J by 6 bases, with 8 bases of the junction left unmatched.

This clone was found once. The chain recombines TRGV4 with TRGJ1 or TRGJ2. No J gene is reported in TCRdb; it was inferred here by comparing the DNA with germline. Per germline, CDR1 EGSTGY and CDR2 YDSYTSSV. The junction had 6 bases not matched to a gene; V was cut back by 1 base and J by 12 bases. The CDR3 sequence is 11 residues long. Here the CDR3 DNA reads TGTGCCACCTGGGATGGCGTCTGGAAACTCTTT. This gives the protein CATWDGVWKLF.

This clone is categorized as medium-sized. The chain has TRGV2 and TRGJP1. Matching the DNA to germline supplied the J gene, which TCRdb does not give. Germline V gene sequence: CDR1 EGSNGY, CDR2 YDSYNSKV. V lost 6 bases and J lost 0; bases outside the gene matches: 4. CDR3 length: 14 residues. The CDR3 region is CATWFYTTGWFKIF. CDR3 nucleotide sequence: TGTGCCACCTGGTTCTATACCACTGGTTGGTTCAAGATATTT.

In its sample, this clone is large (0.1 to 1%). Additional DNA sequences in this sample encode the identical CDR3. The genes are TRGV4 and TRGJ1 or TRGJ2. TCRdb lists no J gene, so it was determined here by aligning the DNA to germline. The germline gives CDR1 EGSTGY, CDR2 YDSYTSSV. The V gene end was trimmed by 0 bases and the J gene end by 7 bases; junction bases not matched to a gene: 12. This CDR3 spans 15 amino acids. The CDR3 sequence: CATWDGPELGYKKLF. The DNA for the CDR3 is TGTGCCACCTGGGATGGGCCGGAACTGGGGTATAAGAAACTCTTT.

Ten or more counts support this clone. The DNA is left out, because the CDR3 cannot be placed on it with certainty; the CDR3 is given as TCRdb lists it. A V gene of TRGV11 was called, but no J gene was assigned. TRGV11 is labeled an ORF, and its function is uncertain. The CDR3 length equals 15 residues, ends included. Here the CDR3 reads CTTVPAGFSYYKKLF.

This clone was detected ten times or more. J is TRGJP1 and V is TRGV10. TCRdb lists no J gene, so it was determined here by aligning the DNA to germline. TRGV10 qualifies as an ORF whose function is uncertain. The CDR3 runs to 12 residues. Trimming cost V 13 bases and J 0 bases; bases outside gene matches: 3. The CDR3 DNA sequence: TGTGCTGTGAATACCACTGGTTGGTTCAAGATATTT. As protein: CAVNTTGWFKIF.